This is a list of T cell receptor beta chains from one sample in a study of blood T cells in healthy people across ages. MiXCR, applied by TCRdb to the 5' RACE reads, yields one record per CDR3 protein. The sample lists 980,000 or so distinct CDR3 sequences, roughly 43% occurring once. Sequencing used blood. These receptors all stem from a man between 25 and 39 years old in good health. The CDR3 runs from the conserved cysteine through the conserved F or W. D genes are given only for firm matches.

V gene	J gene	D gene	CDR3 protein
TRBV30	TRBJ2-7	-	CAWNTGFYEQYF
TRBV7-2	-	-	CASSLGLGTVYEQYF
TRBV28	TRBJ2-7	TRBD1	CASSFRSGTGVLYEQYF
TRBV9	TRBJ2-5	TRBD2	CASSVASGGETQYF
TRBV21-1	TRBJ2-3	-	CSSSKGAWGSTDTQYF
TRBV9	TRBJ2-1	-	CASSVGLAGPNEQFF
TRBV11-3	TRBJ2-1	-	CASSPREREQFF
TRBV7-9	TRBJ2-7	-	CASGSGTYYEQYF
TRBV4-3	TRBJ1-2	-	CASSQDLGRDYGYTF
TRBV7-2	TRBJ2-3	-	CASSVGDPRHTQYF
TRBV3-1	TRBJ2-5	-	CASSQDSGERETQYF
TRBV6-6	TRBJ1-5	-	CASSTGTSRPQHF
TRBV27	TRBJ1-5	-	CASRVGTLASNQPQHF
TRBV27	TRBJ2-5	-	CASRELGREETQYF
TRBV6-5	TRBJ1-1	-	CASDKGGGLSTEAFF
TRBV30	TRBJ2-5	-	CAWSLSAEQETQYF
TRBV28	TRBJ2-7	-	CATYWGYEQYF
TRBV20-1	TRBJ1-6	-	CSASRSRNSPLHF
TRBV6-2/TRBV6-3	TRBJ2-7	-	CASSYADSSYEQYF
TRBV9	TRBJ2-5	-	CASSVRRERETQYF
TRBV7-6	-	TRBD1	CASSLGGQAPYEQYF
TRBV6-2/TRBV6-3	TRBJ2-4	-	CASSPDLLAKNIQYF
TRBV7-3	TRBJ2-1	-	CASSPAHNNEQFF
TRBV4-3	TRBJ2-7	TRBD1	CASSLDRDWSYNEQYF
TRBV3-1	-	-	CASSQMGLGGYIQYF
TRBV7-2	TRBJ2-7	-	CASSLEGVHEQYF
TRBV12-3/TRBV12-4	TRBJ1-4	-	CASSPPRGRGEKLFF
TRBV7-2	TRBJ1-2	-	CASSPHDYGYTF
TRBV10-3	TRBJ2-3	-	CAIQGDTDTQYF
TRBV6-1	TRBJ2-6	-	CASSKAGSPQTGANVLTF
TRBV5-1	TRBJ2-5	-	CASSLAGSLGETQYF
TRBV6-6	TRBJ2-7	-	CTSSYPGRTIYEQYF
TRBV2	TRBJ1-2	-	CASKESLGYTF